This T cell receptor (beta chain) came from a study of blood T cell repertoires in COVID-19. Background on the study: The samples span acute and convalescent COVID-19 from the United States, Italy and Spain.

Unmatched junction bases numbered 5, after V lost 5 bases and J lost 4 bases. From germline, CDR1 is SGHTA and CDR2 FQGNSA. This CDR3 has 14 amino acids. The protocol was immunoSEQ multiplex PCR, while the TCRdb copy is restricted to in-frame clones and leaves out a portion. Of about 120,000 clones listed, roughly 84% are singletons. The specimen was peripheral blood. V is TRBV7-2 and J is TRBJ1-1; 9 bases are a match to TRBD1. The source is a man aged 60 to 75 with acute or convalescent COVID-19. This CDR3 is CASSMDRGSTEAFF. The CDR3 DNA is TGTGCCAGCAGCATGGACAGGGGAAGCACTGAAGCTTTCTTT.